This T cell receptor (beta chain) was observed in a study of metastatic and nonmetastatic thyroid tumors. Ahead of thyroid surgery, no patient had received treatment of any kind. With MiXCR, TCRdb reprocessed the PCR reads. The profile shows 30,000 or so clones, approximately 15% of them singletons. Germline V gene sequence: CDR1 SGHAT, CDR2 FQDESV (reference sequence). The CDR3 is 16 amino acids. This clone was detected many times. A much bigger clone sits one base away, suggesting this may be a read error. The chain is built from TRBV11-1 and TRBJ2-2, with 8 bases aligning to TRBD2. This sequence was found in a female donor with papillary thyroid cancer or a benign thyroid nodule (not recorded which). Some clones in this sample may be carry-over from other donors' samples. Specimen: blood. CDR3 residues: CASSSGLAANTGELVF. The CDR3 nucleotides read TGTGCCAGCAGCTCCGGACTAGCTGCGAACACCGGGGAGCTGGTTTTT.